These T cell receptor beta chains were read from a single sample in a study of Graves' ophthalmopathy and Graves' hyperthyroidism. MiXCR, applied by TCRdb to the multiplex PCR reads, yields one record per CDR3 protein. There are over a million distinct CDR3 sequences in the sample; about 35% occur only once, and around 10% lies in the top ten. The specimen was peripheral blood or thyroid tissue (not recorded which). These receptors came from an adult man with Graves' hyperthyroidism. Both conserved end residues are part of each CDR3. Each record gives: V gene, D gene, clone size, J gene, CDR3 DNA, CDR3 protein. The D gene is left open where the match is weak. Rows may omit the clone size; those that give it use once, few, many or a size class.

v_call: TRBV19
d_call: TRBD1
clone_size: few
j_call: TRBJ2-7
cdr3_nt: TGTGCCAGTAGACTACACCCGGGACAGGGGATCTACGAGCAGTACTTC
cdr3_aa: CASRLHPGQGIYEQYF

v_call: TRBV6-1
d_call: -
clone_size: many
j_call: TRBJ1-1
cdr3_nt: TGTGCCAGCACCATGACAGCGCGGACTGAAGCTTTCTTT
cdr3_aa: CASTMTARTEAFF

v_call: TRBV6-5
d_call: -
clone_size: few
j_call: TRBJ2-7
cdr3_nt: TGTGCCAGCAGTTACTCGACGGGACACCACGAGCAGTACTTC
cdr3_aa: CASSYSTGHHEQYF

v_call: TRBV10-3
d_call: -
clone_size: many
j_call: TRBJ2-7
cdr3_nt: TGTGCCACGGCCTCCTCTGACTACGAGCAGTACTTC
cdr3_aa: CATASSDYEQYF

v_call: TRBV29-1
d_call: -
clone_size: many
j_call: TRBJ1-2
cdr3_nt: TGCAGCGTTGGAGACATTAATGGCTACACCTTC
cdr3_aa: CSVGDINGYTF

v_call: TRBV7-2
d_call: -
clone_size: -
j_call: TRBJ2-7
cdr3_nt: TGTGCCAGCAGCTTATCGTTCGGTGCCTTATTAGCCGAGCAGTACTTC
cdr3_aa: CASSLSFGALLAEQYF

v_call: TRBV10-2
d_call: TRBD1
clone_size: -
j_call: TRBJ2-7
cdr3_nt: TGCGCCAGCAGCCACACGGGACAGGGCTACGAGCAGTACTTC
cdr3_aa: CASSHTGQGYEQYF

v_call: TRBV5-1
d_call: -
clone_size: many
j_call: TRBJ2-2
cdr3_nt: TGCGCCAGCGGGCAGGCCGGAGGGTTCGCCGGGGAGCTGTTTTTT
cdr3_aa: CASGQAGGFAGELFF

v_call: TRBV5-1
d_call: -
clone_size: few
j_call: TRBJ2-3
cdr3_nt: TGCGCCAGCAGCTTGGGACTTCTTGCTACCAACACAGATACGCAGTATTTT
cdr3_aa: CASSLGLLATNTDTQYF

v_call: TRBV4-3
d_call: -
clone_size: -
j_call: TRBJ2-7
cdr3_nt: TGCGCCAGCAGCCAATCCTTTGGGGGCAGCCCCTACGAGCAGTACTTC
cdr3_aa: CASSQSFGGSPYEQYF

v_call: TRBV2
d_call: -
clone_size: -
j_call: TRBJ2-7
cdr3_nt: TGTGCCAGCAGTGAGGAGGGAGAGGAGCAGTACTTC
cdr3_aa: CASSEEGEEQYF

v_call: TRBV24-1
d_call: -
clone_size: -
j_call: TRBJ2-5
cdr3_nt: TGTGCCACCAGTGACCGCAGCGGACAGTGGGAGACCCAGTACTTC
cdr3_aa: CATSDRSGQWETQYF

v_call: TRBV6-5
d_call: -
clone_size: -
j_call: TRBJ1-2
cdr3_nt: TGTGCCAGCAGTTACAACAGATTCCTCTATGGCTACACCTTC
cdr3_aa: CASSYNRFLYGYTF

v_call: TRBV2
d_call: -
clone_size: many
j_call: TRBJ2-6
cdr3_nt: TGTGCCAGCAGGCGGAACTCTGGGGCCAACGTCCTGACTTTC
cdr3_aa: CASRRNSGANVLTF

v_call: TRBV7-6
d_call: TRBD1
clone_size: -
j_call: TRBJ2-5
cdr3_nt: TGTGCCAGCAGCTTAGGGACAGGGGCGGGGGAGACCCAGTACTTC
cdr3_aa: CASSLGTGAGETQYF

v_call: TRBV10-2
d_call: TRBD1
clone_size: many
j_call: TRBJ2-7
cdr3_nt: TGCGCCAGCAGTCCCCGGGACAGAAACTACGAGCAGTACTTC
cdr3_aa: CASSPRDRNYEQYF

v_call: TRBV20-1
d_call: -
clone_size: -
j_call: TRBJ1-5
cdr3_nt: TGCAGTGCTAGAGATGCCCAGGGGATGTGGAGCAATCAGCCCCAGCATTTT
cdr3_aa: CSARDAQGMWSNQPQHF

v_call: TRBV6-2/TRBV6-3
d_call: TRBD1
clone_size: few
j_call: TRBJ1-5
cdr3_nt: TGTGCCAGCAGTACGGGACAGGGGCACGGACAGCCCCAGCATTTT
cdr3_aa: CASSTGQGHGQPQHF

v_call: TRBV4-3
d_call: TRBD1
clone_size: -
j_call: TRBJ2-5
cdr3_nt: TGCGCCAGCAGCCACTATAGGGGGCATTGGCAAGAGACCCAGTACTTC
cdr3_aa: CASSHYRGHWQETQYF

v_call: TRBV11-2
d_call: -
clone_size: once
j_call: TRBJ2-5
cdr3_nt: TGTGCCAGCAGCTTAGCCCGGGATCTGGGGCAAGAGACCCAGTACTTC
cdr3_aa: CASSLARDLGQETQYF

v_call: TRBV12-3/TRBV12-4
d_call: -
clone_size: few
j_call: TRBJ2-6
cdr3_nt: TGTGCCAGCAGTTTGAAGGGTTTTGGGGCCAACGTCCTGACTTTC
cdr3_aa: CASSLKGFGANVLTF

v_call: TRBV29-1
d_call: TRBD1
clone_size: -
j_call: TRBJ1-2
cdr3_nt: TGCAGCGTTCTCACCGGGACAGGGGGATATGACTATGGCTACACCTTC
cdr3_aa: CSVLTGTGGYDYGYTF

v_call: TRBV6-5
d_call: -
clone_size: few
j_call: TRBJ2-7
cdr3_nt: TGTGCCAGCAGGAATCCGGTTTGGGAGCAGTACTTC
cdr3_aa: CASRNPVWEQYF

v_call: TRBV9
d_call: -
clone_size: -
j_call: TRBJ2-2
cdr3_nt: TGTGCCAGCAGCGTAGGATTTACAGCGAACACCGGGGAGCTGTTTTTT
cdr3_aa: CASSVGFTANTGELFF

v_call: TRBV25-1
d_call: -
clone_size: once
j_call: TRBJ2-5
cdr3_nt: TGTGCCAGCAGTTTATCGGAGGGTTGGATGGAGACCCAGTACTTC
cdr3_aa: CASSLSEGWMETQYF

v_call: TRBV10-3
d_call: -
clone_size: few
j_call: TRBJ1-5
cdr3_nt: TGTGCCTCACGGCCGGACGTATCCGGGGGCCATCAGCCCCAGCATTTT
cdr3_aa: CASRPDVSGGHQPQHF

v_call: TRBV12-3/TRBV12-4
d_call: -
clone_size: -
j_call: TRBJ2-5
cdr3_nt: TGTGCCAGCAGTCCCGGACCGGGGATCCAAGAGACCCAGTACTTC
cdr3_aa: CASSPGPGIQETQYF

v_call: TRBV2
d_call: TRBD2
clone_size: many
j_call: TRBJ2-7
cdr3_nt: TGTGCCAGCAGTGATTTGAATAATCGACTAGCGGGGGGAGACGAGCAGTACTTC
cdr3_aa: CASSDLNNRLAGGDEQYF

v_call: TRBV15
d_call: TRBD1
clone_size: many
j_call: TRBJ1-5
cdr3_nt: TGTGCCACCAGCACCGGACAGGGGTCGTATCAGCCCCAGCATTTT
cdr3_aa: CATSTGQGSYQPQHF

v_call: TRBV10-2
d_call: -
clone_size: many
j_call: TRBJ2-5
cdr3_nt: TGCGCCAGCAGTGGGGGACTCCTCCAAGAGACCCAGTACTTC
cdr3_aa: CASSGGLLQETQYF

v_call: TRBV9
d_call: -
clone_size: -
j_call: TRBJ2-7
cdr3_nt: TGTGCCTGGAGTGTACCGGGGGCAGGGGCTTGGGAGCAGTACTTC
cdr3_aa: CAWSVPGAGAWEQYF

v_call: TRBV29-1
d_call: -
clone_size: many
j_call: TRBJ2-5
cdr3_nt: TGCAGCGTCACCGGGACCTTGGGAGAGACCCAGTACTTC
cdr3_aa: CSVTGTLGETQYF

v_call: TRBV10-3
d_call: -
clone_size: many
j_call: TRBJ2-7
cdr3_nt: TGTGCCATCAGTGTTAACGCCTACGAGCAGTACTTC
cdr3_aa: CAISVNAYEQYF

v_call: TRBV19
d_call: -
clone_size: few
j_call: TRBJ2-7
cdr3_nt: TGTGCCAGTAAGGGTGGGGGATCCTCCTACGAGCAGTACTTC
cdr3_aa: CASKGGGSSYEQYF

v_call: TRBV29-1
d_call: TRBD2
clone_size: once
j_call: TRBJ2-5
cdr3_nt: TGCAGCGTACCAAAGCGGGGGGGACTAGCCGGGGAGACCCAGTACTTC
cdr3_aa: CSVPKRGGLAGETQYF

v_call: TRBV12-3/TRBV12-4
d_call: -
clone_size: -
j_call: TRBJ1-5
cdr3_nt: TGTGCCAGCAGTACAGCAGAGAGGGATCAGCCCCAGCATTTT
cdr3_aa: CASSTAERDQPQHF

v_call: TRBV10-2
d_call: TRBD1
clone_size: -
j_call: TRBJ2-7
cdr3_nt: TGTGCCAGCAGGGGGGACAGGCGCTCCTACGAGCAGTACTTC
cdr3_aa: CASRGDRRSYEQYF

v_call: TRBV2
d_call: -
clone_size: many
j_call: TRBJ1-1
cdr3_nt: TGTGCCAGCAGTGAGGGGCGGAGGGGCACTGAAGCTTTCTTT
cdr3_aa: CASSEGRRGTEAFF

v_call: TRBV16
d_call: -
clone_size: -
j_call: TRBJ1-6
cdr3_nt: TGTGCCAGCAGCCAATACGCCGACGCGACTAATTCACCCCTCCACTTT
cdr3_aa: CASSQYADATNSPLHF

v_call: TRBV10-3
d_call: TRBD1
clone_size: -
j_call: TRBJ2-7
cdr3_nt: TGTGCCATCAAGAACCGGGACAGTTCCTACGAGCAGTACTTC
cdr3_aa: CAIKNRDSSYEQYF

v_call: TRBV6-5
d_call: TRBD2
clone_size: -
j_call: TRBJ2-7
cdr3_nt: TGTGCCAGCACGTTTCCGCGGGAGGGCATTAGGCAATACGAGCAGTACTTC
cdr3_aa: CASTFPREGIRQYEQYF

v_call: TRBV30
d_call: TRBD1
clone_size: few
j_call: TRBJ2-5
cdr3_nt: TGTGCCTGGGGCCGGACAGGGCAAGAGACCCAGTACTTC
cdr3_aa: CAWGRTGQETQYF

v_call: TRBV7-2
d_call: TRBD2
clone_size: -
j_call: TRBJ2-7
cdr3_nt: TGTGCCAGCAGTTACTCGGGTAGCGGGGTGTACGAGCAGTACTTC
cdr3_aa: CASSYSGSGVYEQYF

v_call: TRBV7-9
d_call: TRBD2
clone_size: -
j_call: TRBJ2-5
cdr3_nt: TGTGCCAGCAGCCCGGCGGGGGGGCAGACCCAGTACTTC
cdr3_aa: CASSPAGGQTQYF

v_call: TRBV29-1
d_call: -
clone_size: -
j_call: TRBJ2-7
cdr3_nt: TGCAGCGTTGAAGTGGACACGGGACCCTTTTCGGAGTACTTC
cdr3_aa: CSVEVDTGPFSEYF

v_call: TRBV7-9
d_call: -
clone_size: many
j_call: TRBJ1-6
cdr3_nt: TGTGCCAGCAGCTTAGGGTCCAGCTCCTATAATTCACCCCTCCACTTT
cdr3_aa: CASSLGSSSYNSPLHF

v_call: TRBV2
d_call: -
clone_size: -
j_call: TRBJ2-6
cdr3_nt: TGTGCCAGCAGTACCGGGCCAGCAGGGGCCAACGTCCTGACTTTC
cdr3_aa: CASSTGPAGANVLTF

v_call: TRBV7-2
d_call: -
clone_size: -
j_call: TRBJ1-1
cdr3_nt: TGTGCCTGGAGTTGGGGGGGCTTTGAAGCTTTCTTT
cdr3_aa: CAWSWGGFEAFF

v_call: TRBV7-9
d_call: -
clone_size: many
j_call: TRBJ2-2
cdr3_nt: TGTGCCAGCAGCTCCCGGTTCCCCGAGGATAAGCTGTTTTTT
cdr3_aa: CASSSRFPEDKLFF

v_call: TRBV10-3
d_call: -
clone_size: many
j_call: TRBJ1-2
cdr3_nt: TGTGCCATCAGTGAAACTTGGGGATATTCCTTC
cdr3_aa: CAISETWGYSF

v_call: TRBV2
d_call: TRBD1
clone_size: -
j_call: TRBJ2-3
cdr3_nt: TGTGCCAGCACCAAAAGACAGGGCCGCACAGATACGCAGTATTTT
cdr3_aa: CASTKRQGRTDTQYF

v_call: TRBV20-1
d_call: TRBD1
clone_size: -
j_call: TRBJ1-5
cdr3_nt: TGCAGTGCTAGAGCCCAGGGGGGGAGCAATCAGCCCCAGCATTTT
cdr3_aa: CSARAQGGSNQPQHF